This T cell receptor beta chain was retrieved from a study of identical twins. Points from the study as a whole: Clonotypes of the beta chain that were abundant in cord blood carried fewer insertions (memory repertoires showed none). Models, which agreed with sharing between unrelated individuals, nonetheless underestimated the out-of-frame TCR alpha sharing seen in monozygotic twins. It was cross-sectional statistical analysis, not following the same donors, that the conclusions relied on.

With template switching, a universal primer site was added, and the cDNA carried unique molecular identifiers. Via MiXCR, TCRdb re-called the 5' RACE reads, giving one row per CDR3 protein. The repertoire includes under 350,000 distinct CDR3 sequences, roughly 9.7% of them detected once, and under 7.5% sits in the top ten. In its sample, this clonotype was seen a few times. Its antigen is still unknown. This same sample was also taken into another study, of yellow fever vaccine responses in identical twins.

The source material was CD8+ T cells sorted from blood. This clonotype was sampled from a woman younger than 35 in good health.

The DNA for the CDR3 is TGTGCCAGCAGTTACAGGGTGGATCAGCCCCAGCATTTT. This encodes CASSYRVDQPQHF. The genes are TRBV6-5 and TRBJ1-5, with no clear D. This CDR3 contains 13 residues. Germline CDR1 reads MNHEY; CDR2 reads SVGAGI. Trimming cost V 2 bases and J 5 bases, with 7 bases left between them.